Following are 10 T cell receptor beta chains from one sample sequenced in a study of shared clonotypes between healthy human individuals. Repertoires were generated with immunoSEQ multiplex PCR, while TCRdb's copy carries only in-frame clones and drops some. Of some 500,000 clones listed, 96% are singletons. The sample was naive CD4+ T cells sorted from blood. As to subset: CD45RA+ positively selected. The receptors originated from a woman in her 30s in good health.

The chain recombines TRBV15 with TRBJ1-1; D gene uncertain. Trimming pared 0 bases from V and 3 bases from J, leaving 8 bases between. The CDR3 extends over 14 amino acids. Looked up from germline, CDR1 is LNHNV and CDR2 is YYDKDF (reference sequence). The CDR3: CATSRDLPDTEAFF. The CDR3 DNA is TGTGCCACCAGCAGAGATCTCCCGGACACTGAAGCTTTCTTT.

This chain uses TRBV5-1 with TRBJ2-5; no definite D call. CDR3 length equals 12 residues. The germline CDR1 and CDR2 sequences are SGHRS and YFSETQ. Between the trimmed V and J ends, which lost 5 bases and 0 bases, there was a span of 5 bases. The CDR3 spells CASRVDQETQYF. CDR3 bases: TGCGCCAGCAGGGTGGACCAAGAGACCCAGTACTTC.

The chain links TRBV7-9 to TRBJ2-1; D may be TRBD2 (5 bases). Germline lookup yields CDR1 SEHNR and CDR2 FQNEAQ (reference sequence). This CDR3 region has 13 residues. The germline V and J ends were trimmed by 4 bases and 5 bases, with 9 bases remaining between them. The CDR3 loop is CASSSLANNEQFF. The DNA of the CDR3 is TGTGCCAGCAGCTCTCTAGCCAACAATGAGCAGTTCTTC.

This clone came up once. This chain uses TRBV10-3 with TRBJ2-3; D call uncertain. The CDR3 runs 14 residues. The ends were cut back, 0 bases at V and 5 bases at J, with 9 bases in the middle. The germline gives CDR1 ENHRY, CDR2 SYGVKD. CDR3: CAISESGRGDTQYF. CDR3 sequence (DNA): TGTGCCATCAGTGAGTCGGGCCGAGGAGATACGCAGTATTTT.

The CDR3, as DNA: TGTGCCAGCAGCGGGGACCTCGCGCGATACAATGAGCAGTTCTTC. It codes for CASSGDLARYNEQFF. This chain joins TRBV28 and TRBJ2-1; D may correspond to TRBD1 or TRBD2 (5 bases each). Germline V CDR1 and CDR2: MDHEN, SYDVKM. This CDR3 comprises 15 residues. Trimming stripped 6 bases from V and 4 bases from J, with 16 bases between.

The chain links TRBV7-9 to TRBJ2-7; 8 positions match TRBD2. This CDR3 region has 17 residues. The V and J ends lost 4 bases and 4 bases, in that order; junction bases with no gene match: 15. The germline CDR1 and CDR2 sequences are SEHNR and FQNEAQ (reference sequence). CDR3 sequence reads: CASSSPLRGTRWYEQYF. CDR3 coding DNA: TGTGCCAGCAGCTCACCCCTGAGGGGGACTAGGTGGTACGAGCAGTACTTC.

A note on this clone: The same CDR3 can be traced to other DNA sequences in this sample. The chain links TRBV11-2 to TRBJ2-5; D not resolved. Germline CDR1 reads SGHAT; CDR2 reads FQNNGV. Trimming stripped 3 bases from V and 3 bases from J, with 5 bases between. This CDR3 has 12 amino acids. CDR3 amino acids: CASSLAEETQYF. In DNA, the CDR3 is TGTGCCAGCAGCTTGGCAGAAGAGACCCAGTACTTC. Combining the CDR3 with reference TRBV11-2 and TRBJ2-5 gives the whole variable domain EAGVAQSPRYKIIEKRQSVAFWCNPISGHATLYWYQQILGQGPKLLIQFQNNGVVDDSQLPKDRFSAERLKGVDSTLKIQPAKLEDSAVYLCASSLAEETQYFGPGTRLLVL.

The genes are TRBV19 and TRBJ2-7; 12 bases agree with TRBD2. V trimming: 5 bases; J trimming: 2 bases; junction bases outside the gene matches: 7. The germline gives CDR1 LNHDA, CDR2 SQIVND (reference sequence). The CDR3 consists of 16 residues. CDR3 loop: CASSPRLAGETYEQYF. The CDR3 DNA reads as TGTGCCAGTAGTCCTAGACTAGCGGGAGAGACCTACGAGCAGTACTTC.

This chain links TRBV5-1 with TRBJ1-4; perhaps TRBD1 as D (6 bases). The length of the CDR3 is 15 residues. Germline CDR1 reads SGHRS; CDR2 reads YFSETQ. V gave up 5 bases and J gave up 5 bases, with 16 bases separating them. The CDR3 reads CASRYGGEVNEKLFF. The CDR3 bases are TGCGCCAGCAGATATGGGGGCGAAGTCAATGAAAAACTGTTTTTT.

There are a few counts of this clone. The chain employs TRBV19 and TRBJ2-7, with D hard to call. Between the trimmed V and J ends, which lost 5 bases and 3 bases, there was a span of 8 bases. The CDR3 loop spans 12 amino acids. Germline-derived CDR1 and CDR2 are LNHDA and SQIVND (reference sequence). In DNA, the CDR3 is TGTGCCAGTAGTGGATCCCGCTACGAGCAGTACTTC. This codes for CASSGSRYEQYF.